Given below is one T cell receptor (beta chain) in context. The target antigen is unknown. The sample's time point: cycle 4 day 1 (C4D1), after six to seven weeks of nivolumab. All patients experienced relapse after autologous stem cell transplantation, and brentuximab vedotin exposure was variable. Germline CDR1 and CDR2: ENHRY and SYGVKD. The J segment lost 0 bases and the V segment lost 7 bases, leaving 11 bases of the junction unmatched. CDR3 length: 16 residues. The source of the sample is a study of PD-1 blockade in classical Hodgkin lymphoma. TCRdb's table, derived via immunoSEQ multiplex PCR, lists solely in-frame clones and lacks some. This sample has tens of thousands of clones, with 87% found just once. Points from the study as a whole: Complete responders had baseline diversity similar to newly diagnosed patients. By C4D1 there was a significant rise in CD4+ TCR diversity but not in CD8+ TCR diversity. Those starting nivolumab under 1 year post-ASCT were excluded.

The chain recombines TRBV10-3 with TRBJ1-2; 7 bases are shared with TRBD1. The input for sequencing was peripheral blood mononuclear cells (PBMCs), taken before the fourth cycle of nivolumab. The sequence was collected from a human donor with classical Hodgkin lymphoma. CDR3 in amino acids: CAITFDRAGPNYGYTF. The DNA of the CDR3 is TGTGCCATCACCTTCGACAGGGCTGGGCCTAACTATGGCTACACCTTC.